The 7 T cell receptor beta chains reported below all come from one sample, sequenced in a study of CD8 T cells in Susac syndrome (dated by TCRdb to the late 2010s). Libraries were made using the immunoSEQ multiplex PCR assay. RNA was extracted using the RNeasy kit, and roughly 0.5 to 1 ug of the RNA was reverse transcribed with random hexamers. TCRdb itself trimmed the public reads at Q25 with fastp, ran MiXCR and retained productive beta chains. When rows share a CDR3 protein, they turn into one entry using the most common DNA and genes. The sample records about 140,000 distinct CDR3 sequences, 94% of which are singletons. The ten most abundant clones make up about 0.25% of the sample. Input material: CD8+ T cells from PBMCs. The source of these receptors is a human donor in good health.

V usage is TRBV5-6 and J usage is TRBJ1-2; D not certain. With 1 base removed from V and 5 bases from J, the gap between germline ends came to 18 bases. CDR3 length equals 16 residues. The germline V gene has CDR1 SGHDT and CDR2 YYEEEE. The CDR3 reads CASSLLSSIVWYGYTF. The CDR3 coding sequence is TGTGCCAGCAGCTTGTTGAGCTCAATCGTTTGGTATGGCTACACCTTC. Full variable domain (remainder filled in from reference TRBV5-6 and TRBJ1-2): DAGVTQSPTHLIKTRGQQVTLRCSPKSGHDTVSWYQQALGQGPQFIFQYYEEEERQRGNFPDRFSGHQFPNYSSELNVNALLLGDSALYLCASSLLSSIVWYGYTFGSGTRLTVV.

The rearrangement uses TRBV27 and TRBJ2-5; a weak D match, TRBD2 (5 bases). CDR3 size: 12 residues. Germline lookup yields CDR1 MNHEY and CDR2 SMNVEV (reference sequence). The DNA for the CDR3 is TGTACCGCGGGCCGCCGACAAGAGACCCAGTACTTC. Its translation is CTAGRRQETQYF.

This clonotype is a singleton in its sample. The chain employs TRBV15 and TRBJ2-3; TRBD2 aligns across 7 bases. CDR3 length: 17 residues. Looked up from germline, CDR1 is LNHNV and CDR2 is YYDKDF (reference sequence). The J segment lost 0 bases and the V segment lost 0 bases, leaving 6 bases of the junction unmatched. CDR3 nucleotide sequence: TGTGCCACCAGCAGAGAATTAGCGGGTGTTAGCACAGATACGCAGTATTTT. Protein product: CATSRELAGVSTDTQYF.

This clonotype has just one count. This rearrangement joins TRBV29-1 to TRBJ1-2; TRBD1 matches 7 bases. The CDR3 runs to 15 residues. V shed 0 bases, J shed 4 bases, and the junction held 8 bases outside the gene matches. The germline CDR1 and CDR2 sequences are SQVTM and ANQGSEA. The CDR3 spells CSVEDWGTASYGYTF. Here the CDR3 DNA reads TGCAGCGTTGAAGATTGGGGGACAGCGAGCTATGGCTACACCTTC.

This clonotype is a singleton in its sample. The chain recombines TRBV3-1 with TRBJ2-7; 8 positions agree with TRBD1. The germline V gene encodes CDR1 LGHDT and CDR2 YNNKEL (reference sequence). Unmatched junction bases numbered 5, after V lost 1 base and J lost 6 bases. The CDR3 is 14 residues long. CDR3 sequence: CASSQGTGFGEQYF. In DNA, the CDR3 is TGTGCCAGCAGCCAAGGGACAGGGTTCGGCGAGCAGTACTTC.

V gene TRBV9 combines with J gene TRBJ2-1; D is perhaps TRBD2 (5 bases). This CDR3 spans 11 amino acids. V was clipped by 4 bases and J by 9 bases, with 8 bases between them. CDR1 is SGDLS, CDR2 YYNGEE, per germline. The CDR3 reads CASSPGVEQFF. The DNA for the CDR3 is TGTGCCAGCAGCCCCGGGGTTGAGCAGTTCTTC. The full variable domain, rest sourced from reference TRBV9 and TRBJ2-1, is DSGVTQTPKHLITATGQRVTLRCSPRSGDLSVYWYQQSLDQGLQFLIQYYNGEERAKGNILERFSAQQFPDLHSELNLSSLELGDSALYFCASSPGVEQFFGPGTRLTVL.

The chain couples TRBV27 to TRBJ2-1; 9 positions match TRBD2. With V trimmed by 5 bases and J by 9 bases, 14 bases remained unmatched. CDR3 length: 16 amino acids. Germline values: CDR1 MNHEY, CDR2 SMNVEV (reference sequence). CDR3 loop: CASSLGGLAERGEQFF. The CDR3 nucleotides are TGTGCCAGCAGTCTAGGGGGACTAGCAGAGAGGGGTGAGCAGTTCTTC.